Described below is a single T cell receptor (beta chain) sequence and its context. After removal of 4 bases from V and 0 bases from J, the junction contained 4 bases not matched to a gene. This CDR3 has 18 residues. The germline V gene has CDR1 SGHRS and CDR2 YFSETQ. Splitting of CD4+ cells produced CD45RA+ naive and CD45RA-negative memory subsets. This sample was taken from a study of shared clonotypes between healthy human individuals. Original processing methods: Because ImmunoSEQ provided only junction sequences with no quality scores, the filtering differed. Libraries were prepared by immunoSEQ multiplex PCR; TCRdb keeps only in-frame clonotypes and omits some of them. Clone size and V and J calls were adopted from that table, with D and trimming inferred from the DNA. The sample has 2 million to 2.5 million clones, under 95% seen once; the top ten hold 0.35% to 0.45%.

The clonotype originates from a man younger than 30 in good health. Some clones in this sample may be carry-over from other donors' samples. Source material: naive CD4+ T cells from PBMCs. Subset defined: CD45RA+ positively selected. This rearrangement joins TRBV5-1 to TRBJ2-1, with 16 bases lining up with TRBD2. CDR3 amino acids: CASSPGLAGGSSYNEQFF. CDR3 DNA sequence: TGCGCCAGCAGCCCGGGACTAGCGGGGGGGAGCTCCTACAATGAGCAGTTCTTC. Based on the CDR3 plus reference TRBV5-1 and TRBJ2-1, the full variable domain is KAGVTQTPRYLIKTRGQQVTLSCSPISGHRSVSWYQQTPGQGLQFLFEYFSETQRNKGNFPGRFSGRQFSNSRSEMNVSTLELGDSALYLCASSPGLAGGSSYNEQFFGPGTRLTVL.